Reported below is one TCR beta chain. V gave up 3 bases and J gave up 2 bases; unmatched junction bases: 13. The CDR3 covers 17 residues. Per the germline V gene, CDR1 is SGHDT and CDR2 is YYEEEE. TCRdb called the RT-PCR reads again in MiXCR, with one record for every CDR3 protein. The profile covers about 620,000 distinct CDR3 sequences, with around 10% appearing a single time and approximately 9.9% taken by the ten largest. The sample originates from a study of response to subunit inactivated influenza vaccine. In addition, the sample was reused for a study of T cells expressing NK-cell markers. This second study notes: cDNA encoding TCR beta was synthesized via 5'RACE template switching incorporating UMIs. Eight donors were sequenced, seven testing HCMV-seropositive and one testing seronegative. In several experiments, an anti-gamma-delta TCR antibody restricted sorting to alpha-beta TCR T cells. In over 5 donors, dominant CD3+CD56+NKG2C+ clonotypes ranked among the top 10 CD8+ clonotypes. Among a few donors, these clonotypes also ranked first in the CD3+CD56-NKG2C+ fraction.

The specimen was PBMCs from blood, collected on the day of vaccination. The chain carries TRBV5-6 and TRBJ2-7; 8 bases align to TRBD1. This TCR came from a man between 45 and 60 years old who received an inactivated influenza vaccine. The CDR3: CASSSTTLRGLAYEQYF. CDR3 nucleotide sequence: TGTGCCAGCAGCTCCACAACCCTCAGGGGGCTTGCCTACGAGCAGTACTTC.